This is a list of T cell receptor beta chains from one sample in a study of T cell responses to AZD1222 COVID-19 vaccine. The repertoire was sequenced with immunoSEQ multiplex PCR; TCRdb's copy has only in-frame clones and lacks some. The sample shows about 120,000 clones, 75% to 90% of them seen only once. The specimen comprised peripheral blood, sampled on day 0 of AZD1222 vaccination. The receptors shown here come from an adult in good health. CDR3s include the opening cysteine and the closing phenylalanine or tryptophan. D genes are given only for firm matches. Some rows mark clone size as missing; the rest say once, few, many or name a class of expanded clone.

clone_size	v_call	j_call	d_call	cdr3_aa	cdr3_nt
-	TRBV15	TRBJ2-5	TRBD2	CATSEGSGGAILTQYF	TGTGCCACCAGCGAGGGGAGCGGGGGGGCCATTCTGACCCAGTACTTC
-	TRBV24-1	TRBJ2-2	-	CATSDPTGANTGELFF	TGTGCCACCAGTGACCCGACCGGGGCGAACACCGGGGAGCTGTTTTTT
once	TRBV20-1	TRBJ1-2	-	CSATSRGGYTF	TGCAGTGCTACCTCCCGGGGAGGCTACACCTTC
-	TRBV5-5	TRBJ1-1	-	CASSLLAAHTEAFF	TGTGCCAGCAGCTTGTTGGCAGCGCACACTGAAGCTTTCTTT
few	TRBV3-1/TRBV3-2	TRBJ1-3	-	CASSLRTDTIYF	TGTGCCAGCAGCCTACGGACGGACACCATATATTTT
-	TRBV28	TRBJ1-2	-	CASSFGPGYTF	-
-	TRBV10-3	TRBJ1-6	TRBD1	CAINPGQGNSPLHF	TGTGCCATCAATCCTGGACAGGGTAATTCACCCCTCCACTTT
-	TRBV28	TRBJ1-2	TRBD1	CASRTPGDRDAPYGYTF	TGTGCCAGCCGCACCCCAGGCGACAGGGACGCTCCCTATGGCTACACCTTC
-	TRBV6-5	TRBJ1-2	-	CASTMTGVNYGYTF	TGTGCCAGCACTATGACAGGAGTTAACTATGGCTACACCTTC
-	TRBV10-3	TRBJ2-3	-	CAITGGTAGRTDTQYF	TGTGCCATAACGGGGGGGACAGCGGGAAGGACAGATACGCAGTATTTT
-	TRBV5-1	TRBJ2-3	TRBD1	CASSLGQGATDTQYF	TGCGCCAGCAGCTTGGGACAGGGGGCGACAGATACGCAGTATTTT
-	TRBV5-1	TRBJ2-7	-	CASRHPTGEQYF	TGCGCCAGCAGACACCCGACCGGCGAGCAGTACTTC
-	TRBV19	TRBJ2-1	-	CASSWGAVTKYNEQFF	TGTGCCAGTAGTTGGGGGGCCGTCACTAAATACAATGAGCAGTTCTTC
-	TRBV6-6	TRBJ1-5	-	CASSPTAPASNQPQHF	TGTGCCAGCAGCCCTACAGCGCCCGCTAGCAATCAGCCCCAGCATTTT
-	TRBV23-1	TRBJ1-4	-	CASSQLPGPGDEKLFF	TGCGCCAGCAGTCAATTGCCGGGCCCCGGTGATGAAAAACTGTTTTTT
-	TRBV27	TRBJ2-7	-	CASSFTGFREQYF	TGTGCCAGCAGTTTTACAGGGTTTCGCGAGCAGTACTTC
-	TRBV2	TRBJ1-1	TRBD1	CASSSNRGLTEAFF	TGTGCCAGCAGTTCTAACAGGGGGTTAACTGAAGCTTTCTTT
-	TRBV28	TRBJ1-2	TRBD1	CASIAPTGFHGYTF	TGTGCCAGCATTGCTCCGACAGGGTTTCATGGCTACACCTTC
few	TRBV9	TRBJ1-2	-	CASSVLTGFGYTF	TGTGCCAGCAGCGTATTAACAGGGTTTGGCTACACCTTC
-	TRBV18	TRBJ2-3	-	CASSLAGTGDPSDTQYF	TGTGCCAGCTCACTGGCCGGGACCGGGGACCCCTCAGATACGCAGTATTTT
few	TRBV11-3	TRBJ2-1	-	CASSSASVLGQFF	TGTGCCAGCAGCTCAGCGTCGGTGCTCGGGCAGTTCTTC
-	TRBV24-1	TRBJ1-2	-	CATSGERGDGYTF	TGTGCCACCAGTGGGGAGAGGGGAGATGGCTACACCTTC
-	TRBV12-5	TRBJ2-2	-	CASGLVRTAANTGELFF	TGTGCTAGTGGTTTGGTAAGGACAGCCGCCAACACCGGGGAGCTGTTTTTT
-	TRBV19	TRBJ2-7	-	CASSRGGDGAYEQYF	TGTGCCAGTAGTCGCGGAGGGGACGGGGCCTACGAGCAGTACTTC
-	TRBV18	TRBJ2-3	-	CASSPTTGGGTQYF	TGTGCCAGCTCACCGACGACGGGGGGCGGTACGCAGTATTTT
-	TRBV12-2	TRBJ1-5	-	CASRLGSGSNQPQHF	TGTGCAAGTCGCTTAGGGTCAGGTAGCAATCAGCCCCAGCATTTT
-	TRBV30	TRBJ1-2	-	CAWSADNYGYTF	TGTGCCTGGAGTGCAGACAACTATGGCTACACCTTC
-	TRBV20-1	TRBJ2-2	-	CSASGQGTGELFF	TGCAGTGCTAGTGGGCAGGGGACCGGGGAGCTGTTTTTT
-	TRBV27	TRBJ1-4	-	CASRRSREKLFF	TGTGCCAGCCGGAGGTCTCGGGAAAAACTGTTTTTT
few	TRBV24-1	TRBJ2-2	-	CATSVQGGTGELFF	TGTGCCACCAGTGTCCAGGGTGGCACCGGGGAGCTGTTTTTT
-	TRBV10-3	TRBJ1-5	TRBD1	CAISDQGAGNQPQHF	TGTGCCATCAGTGACCAGGGGGCAGGGAATCAGCCCCAGCATTTT
-	TRBV2	TRBJ1-5	-	CASSGTHNQPQHF	TGTGCCAGCAGTGGGACACACAATCAGCCCCAGCATTTT
-	TRBV29-1	TRBJ1-3	-	CSVVLGASGNTIYF	TGCAGCGTTGTGTTGGGCGCCTCTGGAAACACCATATATTTT
-	TRBV5-1	TRBJ2-3	-	CASSLAWTDTQYF	TGCGCCAGCAGCTTGGCGTGGACAGATACGCAGTATTTT
-	TRBV3-1/TRBV3-2	TRBJ1-6	-	CASSRRNSPLHF	TGTGCCAGCAGCCGACGTAATTCACCCCTCCACTTT
-	TRBV25-1	TRBJ1-6	-	CASSASGQKLNSPLHF	TGTGCCAGCAGTGCAAGCGGACAAAAGCTCAACTCACCCCTCCACTTT
-	TRBV6-9	TRBJ1-2	-	CASSYPRAHPRDGYTF	TGTGCCAGCAGTTATCCCCGGGCGCACCCTCGGGATGGCTACACCTTC
-	TRBV15	TRBJ2-1	TRBD2	CATSKGGLAGGREQFF	TGTGCCACCAGCAAGGGCGGACTAGCGGGGGGGCGGGAGCAGTTCTTC
-	TRBV25-1	TRBJ2-7	-	CASSDSGAGAGYEQYF	TGTGCCAGCAGTGATTCAGGGGCCGGGGCCGGCTACGAGCAGTACTTC
-	TRBV9	TRBJ1-1	TRBD1	CASSGGQGVNTEAFF	TGTGCCAGCAGCGGGGGACAGGGGGTGAACACTGAAGCTTTCTTT
-	TRBV27	TRBJ2-5	TRBD2	CASSLAGGAGGSQYF	TGTGCCAGCAGTTTAGCCGGGGGCGCGGGAGGATCCCAGTACTTC
-	TRBV7-9	TRBJ2-5	-	CASSLASGPQVETQYF	TGTGCCAGCAGCTTAGCTAGCGGCCCGCAAGTGGAGACCCAGTACTTC
-	TRBV11-3	TRBJ2-2	TRBD2	CASSSPGLANTGELFF	TGTGCCAGCAGCTCCCCGGGACTAGCGAACACCGGGGAGCTGTTTTTT
-	TRBV2	TRBJ1-5	TRBD1	CASSQHRGTGRNQPQHF	TGTGCCAGCAGCCAACACCGGGGGACAGGGAGAAATCAGCCCCAGCATTTT
-	TRBV12-3/TRBV12-4	TRBJ2-5	-	CASSLRVTETQYF	TGTGCCAGCAGTTTGAGGGTTACAGAGACCCAGTACTTC
-	TRBV20-1	TRBJ2-7	TRBD1	CSASRLGTGVYEQYF	TGCAGTGCTAGTCGGCTGGGGACAGGGGTGTACGAGCAGTACTTC
-	TRBV6-2/TRBV6-3	TRBJ1-6	-	CASSYPPTADSPLHF	TGTGCCAGCAGTTACCCCCCGACTGCGGATTCACCCCTCCACTTT
-	TRBV5-8	TRBJ2-2	-	CASSLELGARSGELFF	TGTGCCAGCAGCTTGGAACTCGGGGCGAGGTCCGGGGAGCTGTTTTTT
-	TRBV18	TRBJ2-6	-	CASSPPSGANVLTF	TGTGCCAGCTCACCTCCGAGCGGGGCCAACGTCCTGACTTTC
-	TRBV28	TRBJ1-5	-	CASSLVTVGQPQHF	TGTGCCAGCAGTCTTGTTACCGTCGGCCAGCCCCAGCATTTT
-	TRBV6-5	TRBJ2-2	-	CASRSWTVNTGELFF	TGTGCCAGCCGGTCCTGGACAGTTAACACCGGGGAGCTGTTTTTT
-	TRBV9	TRBJ2-7	TRBD2	CASSVAPGLVAGSYEQYF	TGTGCCAGCAGCGTAGCTCCTGGGCTGGTAGCGGGGTCCTACGAGCAGTACTTC
-	TRBV5-5	TRBJ1-1	-	CASSLPRDNTEAFF	TGTGCCAGCAGCTTGCCCAGGGATAACACTGAAGCTTTCTTT
-	TRBV3-1/TRBV3-2	TRBJ2-3	TRBD2	CASSQDLGAGGVTDTQYF	TGTGCCAGCAGCCAAGATCTTGGCGCGGGGGGAGTCACAGATACGCAGTATTTT
-	TRBV6-5	TRBJ2-7	-	CASRIDRFHEQYF	TGTGCCAGCAGGATAGACAGGTTCCACGAGCAGTACTTC
-	TRBV6-5	TRBJ1-2	-	CASSYRPGGNYGYTF	TGTGCCAGCAGTTACCGGCCGGGGGGTAACTATGGCTACACCTTC
-	TRBV7-2	TRBJ2-6	-	CASSLVRASGSGANVLTF	TGTGCCAGCAGCTTAGTTAGAGCCTCCGGGTCTGGGGCCAACGTCCTGACTTTC